This TCR beta chain was observed in a study of blood T cell repertoires in COVID-19 (dated by TCRdb to 2018 to 2021). For context, the study as a whole: The collaborator samples originated in the United States, Italy and Spain and spanned the acute and convalescent phases of COVID-19. The material from the prospective study consisted of cDNA or gDNA derived from T cells, B-cell-depleted T cells, or PBMCs. The dataset comprised deeply sampled blood TCRbeta repertoires from subjects exposed to, actively infected with, or recovered from COVID-19. A freely available public database, intended as a resource for researchers studying the immune response to SARS-CoV-2, is where the repertoires were released. Samples came from the ongoing ImmuneRACE study (first 160 participants) plus 1,254 subjects from 6 global collaborators. The sample metadata nearly always contained a de-identified subject ID, COVID-19 status, age in years and sex. Where available, HLA class I and class II types were obtained from metadata supplied by the sample provider rather than from assay-based typing.

Summary of the overall study and its limitations: Clinical and demographic metadata were provided uncurated, with the amount varying by source and participant.

About this clone itself: Its antigen remains undetermined. Base qualities are missing; no much larger clone stands one base away.

TCRbeta CDR3 regions were amplified from genomic DNA by means of the immunoSEQ Assay, a bias-controlled multiplex PCR. The source study handled its data this way. The number of nucleated cells in each sample was estimated from the amplification of reference gene primers within the assay. Sequence reads were collapsed and filtered to measure the absolute abundance of every unique TCRbeta CDR3 rearrangement. Productive Simpson clonality was computed per sample as the square root of Simpson's diversity index over productive rearrangements. The source is immuneACCESS, and TCRdb retained only in-frame sequences with V and J called. Part of the clones is not carried over; for the studies checked, unresolved V genes explain less than half of this, and the remainder is unexplained. That table gives V, J and clone size, and the DNA gave D and trimming. This sample gives fewer than 300,000 clones in total; 80% to 95% of them show up just once. The ten biggest clones cover roughly 1.1% of the sample.

Participants in the prospective study were enrolled through a virtual design, were aged roughly 18 to 100 years, and lived in 24 United States geographic areas. In the prospective study, participants were assigned to cohorts based on the clinical history participants reported in a screening survey and a study questionnaire. Recovered participants in ImmuneRACE Cohort 3 were defined as having two consecutive negative NP/OP PCR tests, clearance from a healthcare professional, or resolution of symptoms. In the prospective study, whole blood, serum and a nasopharyngeal or oropharyngeal swab were collected from each participant by mobile phlebotomists. Prospective study participants could optionally give additional blood draws and questionnaires over an approximately 2-month period. Before DNA extraction, blood samples from the prospective study were shipped at room temperature or frozen. At the junction V is shortened by 3 bases and J by 4 bases, with 24 bases in between. The CDR3 sequence holds 18 residues, the cysteine and phenylalanine included. The DNA shown is the 54-base CDR3, in frame from base 1. Taken from the germline V gene (reference sequence), the CDR1 and CDR2 loops are PRHDT and FYEKMQ.

The clonotype originates from a young woman who had recovered from COVID-19. What was sequenced was PBMCs or T cells enriched from blood (not recorded which). The chain employs TRBV13 and TRBJ1-1; no D gene can be assigned with confidence. This receptor has the CDR3 CASSFLPARVSRPTEAFF. The nucleotide sequence is given as TGTGCCAGCAGCTTTTTACCGGCGAGGGTCTCGAGGCCCACTGAAGCTTTCTTT.